Detailed here is one T cell receptor beta chain. The data were obtained in a study of blood T cell repertoires in COVID-19. About the research overall: In each case, the material was cDNA or gDNA derived from T cells, B-cell-depleted T cells, or PBMCs.

One Seattle source followed patients from active infection through their disease course. The CDR3 totals 17 residues. With V trimmed by 4 bases and J by 4 bases, 12 bases remained unmatched. Per the germline V gene, CDR1 is MGHRA and CDR2 is YSYEKL. Measured with immunoSEQ multiplex PCR; TCRdb has only the in-frame clones, and not every one. This sample has 100,000 to 150,000 clones, with around 85% found just once. This TCR was sampled from a woman of 80 years or more with COVID-19, enrolled during active disease. The V call is TRBV4-1, the J call TRBJ1-2; 10 bases map to TRBD1. The specimen was peripheral blood. In DNA, the CDR3 is TGCGCCAGCAGCCCGCAAATCCCGGACAGGGGGGCCTATGGCTACACCTTC. Translation gives CASSPQIPDRGAYGYTF.